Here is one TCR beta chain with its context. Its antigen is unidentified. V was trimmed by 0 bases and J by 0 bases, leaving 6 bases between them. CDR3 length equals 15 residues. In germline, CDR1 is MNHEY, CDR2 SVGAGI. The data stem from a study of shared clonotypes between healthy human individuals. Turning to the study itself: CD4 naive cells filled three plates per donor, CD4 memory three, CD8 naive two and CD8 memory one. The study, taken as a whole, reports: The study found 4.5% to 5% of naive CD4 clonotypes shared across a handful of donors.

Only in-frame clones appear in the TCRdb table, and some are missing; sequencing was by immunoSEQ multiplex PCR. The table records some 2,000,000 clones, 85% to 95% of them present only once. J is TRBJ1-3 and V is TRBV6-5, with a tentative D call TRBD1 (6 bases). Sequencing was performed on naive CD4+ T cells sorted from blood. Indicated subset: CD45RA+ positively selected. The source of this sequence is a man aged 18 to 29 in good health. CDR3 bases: TGTGCCAGCAGTTACTCGGACAGCTCTGGAAACACCATATATTTT. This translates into CASSYSDSSGNTIYF.